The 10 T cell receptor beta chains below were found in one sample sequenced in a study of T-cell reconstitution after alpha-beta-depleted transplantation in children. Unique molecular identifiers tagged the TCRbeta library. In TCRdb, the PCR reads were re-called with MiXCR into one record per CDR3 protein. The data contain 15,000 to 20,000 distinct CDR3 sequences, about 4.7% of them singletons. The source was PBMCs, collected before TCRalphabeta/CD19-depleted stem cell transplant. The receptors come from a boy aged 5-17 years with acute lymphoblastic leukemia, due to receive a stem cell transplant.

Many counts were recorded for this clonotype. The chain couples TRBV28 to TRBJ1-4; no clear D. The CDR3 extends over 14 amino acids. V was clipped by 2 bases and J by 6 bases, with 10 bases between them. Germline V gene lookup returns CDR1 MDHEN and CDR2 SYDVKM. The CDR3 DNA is TGTGCCAGCAGTTTAGTCTACGGGGATGAAAAACTGTTTTTT. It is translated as CASSLVYGDEKLFF.

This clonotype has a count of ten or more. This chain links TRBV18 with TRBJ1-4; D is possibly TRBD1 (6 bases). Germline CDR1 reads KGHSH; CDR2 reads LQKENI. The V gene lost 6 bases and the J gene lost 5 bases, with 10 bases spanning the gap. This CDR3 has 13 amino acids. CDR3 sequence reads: CASSRTENEKLFF. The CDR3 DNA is TGTGCCAGCTCGCGGACAGAAAATGAAAAACTGTTTTTT.

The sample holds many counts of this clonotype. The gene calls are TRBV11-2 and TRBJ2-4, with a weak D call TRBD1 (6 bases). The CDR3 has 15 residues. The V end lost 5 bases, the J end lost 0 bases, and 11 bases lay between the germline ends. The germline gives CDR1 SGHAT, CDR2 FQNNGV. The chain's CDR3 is CASSLDRIAKNIQYF. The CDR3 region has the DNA TGTGCCAGCAGCCTCGACAGGATAGCCAAAAACATTCAGTACTTC.

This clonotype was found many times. The CDR3 nucleotides are TGCAGCGTTGAAAGTGCCTACCAAAACTCTGGAAACACCATATATTTT. It yields the protein CSVESAYQNSGNTIYF. The chain combines TRBV29-1 with TRBJ1-3; D gene unclear. Germline V gene lookup returns CDR1 SQVTM and CDR2 ANQGSEA. Trimming took 2 bases from V and 0 from J, leaving 14 bases between them. The CDR3 is made up of 16 amino acids.

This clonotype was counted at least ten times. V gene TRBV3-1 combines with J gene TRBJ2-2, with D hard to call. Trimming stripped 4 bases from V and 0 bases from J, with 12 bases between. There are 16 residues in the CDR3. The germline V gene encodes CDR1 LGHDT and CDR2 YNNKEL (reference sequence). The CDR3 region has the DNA TGTGCCAGCAGCCTAGTGCCGGGCGCGAACACCGGGGAGCTGTTTTTT. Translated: CASSLVPGANTGELFF.

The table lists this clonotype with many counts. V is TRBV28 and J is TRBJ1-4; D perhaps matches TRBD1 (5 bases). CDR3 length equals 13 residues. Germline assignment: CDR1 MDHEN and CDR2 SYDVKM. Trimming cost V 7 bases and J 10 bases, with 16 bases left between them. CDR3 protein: CASTYSGTLKLFF. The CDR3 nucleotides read TGTGCCAGCACCTACTCCGGGACGCTAAAACTGTTTTTT.

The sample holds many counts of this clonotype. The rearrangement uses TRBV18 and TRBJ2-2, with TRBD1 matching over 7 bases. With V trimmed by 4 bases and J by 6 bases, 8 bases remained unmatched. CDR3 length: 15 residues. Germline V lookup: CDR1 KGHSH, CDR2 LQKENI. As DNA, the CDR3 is TGTGCCAGCTCACAGCGACAGGGCGCCCCCGGGGAGCTGTTTTTT. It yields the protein CASSQRQGAPGELFF.

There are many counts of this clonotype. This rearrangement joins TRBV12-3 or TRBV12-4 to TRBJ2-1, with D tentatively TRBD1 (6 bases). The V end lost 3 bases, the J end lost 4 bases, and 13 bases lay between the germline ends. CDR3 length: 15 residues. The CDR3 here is CASSFGRGLYNEQFF. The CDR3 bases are TGTGCCAGCAGTTTCGGCAGGGGTCTTTACAATGAGCAGTTCTTC.

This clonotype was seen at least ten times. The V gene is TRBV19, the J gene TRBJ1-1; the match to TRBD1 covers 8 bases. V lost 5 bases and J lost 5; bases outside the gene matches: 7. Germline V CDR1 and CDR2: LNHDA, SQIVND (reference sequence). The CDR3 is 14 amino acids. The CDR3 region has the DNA TGTGCCAGTAGTCCTACGACAGGGGTGACTGAAGCTTTCTTT. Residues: CASSPTTGVTEAFF.

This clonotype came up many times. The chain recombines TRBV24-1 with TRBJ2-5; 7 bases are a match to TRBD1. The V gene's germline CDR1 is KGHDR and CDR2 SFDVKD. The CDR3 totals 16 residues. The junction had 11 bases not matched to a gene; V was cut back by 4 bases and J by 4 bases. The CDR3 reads CATSDRRQGRGETQYF. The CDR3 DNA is TGTGCCACCAGTGACCGAAGACAGGGTAGGGGAGAGACCCAGTACTTC.